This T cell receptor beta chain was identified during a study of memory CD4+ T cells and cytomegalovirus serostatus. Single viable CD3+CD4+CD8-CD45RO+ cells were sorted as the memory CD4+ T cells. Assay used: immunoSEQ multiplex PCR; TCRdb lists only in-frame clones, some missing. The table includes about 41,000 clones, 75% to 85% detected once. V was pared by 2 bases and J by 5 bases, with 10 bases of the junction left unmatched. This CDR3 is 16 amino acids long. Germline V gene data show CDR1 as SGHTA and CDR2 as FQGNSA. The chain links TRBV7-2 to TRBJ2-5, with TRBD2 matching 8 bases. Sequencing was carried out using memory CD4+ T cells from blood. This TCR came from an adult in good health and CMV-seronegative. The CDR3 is CASSLHSGRGGETQYF. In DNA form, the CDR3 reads TGTGCCAGCAGCTTACACAGCGGGAGAGGAGGGGAGACCCAGTACTTC.